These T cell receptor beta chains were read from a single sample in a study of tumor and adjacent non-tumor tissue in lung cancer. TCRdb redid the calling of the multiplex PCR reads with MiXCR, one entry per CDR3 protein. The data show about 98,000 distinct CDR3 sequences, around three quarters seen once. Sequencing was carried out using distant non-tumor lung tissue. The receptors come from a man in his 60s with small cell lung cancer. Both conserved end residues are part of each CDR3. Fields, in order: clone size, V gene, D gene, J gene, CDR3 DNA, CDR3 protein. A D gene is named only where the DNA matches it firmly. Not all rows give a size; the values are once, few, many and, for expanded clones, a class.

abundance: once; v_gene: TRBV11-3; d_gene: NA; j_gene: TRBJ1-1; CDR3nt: TGTGCAAACAGCCCCCGGGGTGCCAGTTGGAACACTGATGCTTTCTTT; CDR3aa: CANSPRGASWNTDAFF
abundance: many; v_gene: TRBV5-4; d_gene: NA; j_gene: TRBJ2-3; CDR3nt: TGTGCCAGCAGCTTGGGCCTGGGAGCCTTGTTGGATACGCAGTATTTT; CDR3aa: CASSLGLGALLDTQYF
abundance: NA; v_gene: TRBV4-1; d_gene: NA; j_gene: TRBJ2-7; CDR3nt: TGCGCCTGCACTTTCGACAGACTCTACGAGCAATACTTC; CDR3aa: CACTFDRLYEQYF
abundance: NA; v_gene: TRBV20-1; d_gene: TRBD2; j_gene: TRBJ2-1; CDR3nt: TGCAATGCTAGAGAACTAGCGACAGACTACAATGAGCAGTTCTTC; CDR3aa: CNARELATDYNEQFF
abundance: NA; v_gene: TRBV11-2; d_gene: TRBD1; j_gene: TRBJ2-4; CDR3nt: TGTGCCAGCAGCTTGGGAATGGGACAGGGGGTAGCCAAAAACATTCGGCACTTC; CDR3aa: CASSLGMGQGVAKNIRHF
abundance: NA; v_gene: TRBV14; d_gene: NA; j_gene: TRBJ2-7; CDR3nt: TGTGCCAGCAGCCATGAAACCTACGGGCAGTACTTC; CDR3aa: CASSHETYGQYF
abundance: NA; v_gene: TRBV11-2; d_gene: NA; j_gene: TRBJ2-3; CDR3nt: TGTGCCAACAGCCACTTAGGGACTAGCACAGATACGCAGTATTTT; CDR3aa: CANSHLGTSTDTQYF
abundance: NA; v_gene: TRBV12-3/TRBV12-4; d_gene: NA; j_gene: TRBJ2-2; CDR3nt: TGTGCCAGCACCTTTGTCTCCTGGGGGGAGCTGTTTTTT; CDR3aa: CASTFVSWGELFF
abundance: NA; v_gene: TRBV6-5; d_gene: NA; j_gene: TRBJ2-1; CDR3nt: TGTGCCAGCAGATCGGATTCCCCCCCTTATGAGCAGTTCTTC; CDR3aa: CASRSDSPPYEQFF
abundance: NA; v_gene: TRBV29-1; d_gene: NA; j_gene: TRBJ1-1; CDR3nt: TGCAGCGTCGGTAACAGGGTAACTGAAACTTTCTTT; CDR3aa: CSVGNRVTETFF
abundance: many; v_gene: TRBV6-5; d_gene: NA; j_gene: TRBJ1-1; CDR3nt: TGTGCCAGCAGACAATTCATCAGGGACACTGAAGCTTTCTTT; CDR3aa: CASRQFIRDTEAFF
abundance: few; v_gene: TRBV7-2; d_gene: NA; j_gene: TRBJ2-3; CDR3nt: TGTGCCAGCAGACGACAGATTAGCACAGATACGCAGTATTTT; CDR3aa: CASRRQISTDTQYF
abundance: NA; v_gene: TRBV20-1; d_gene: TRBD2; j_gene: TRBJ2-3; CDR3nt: TGCAGTGCTAGGGGACTAGTGACTGCTAGGACAGATACGCAGTATTTT; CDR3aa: CSARGLVTARTDTQYF
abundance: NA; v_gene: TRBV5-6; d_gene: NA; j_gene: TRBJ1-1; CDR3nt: TGTGCCAGCAGCTTGGTCTCCGAGACAGTGAACACTGAATCTTTCTTT; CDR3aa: CASSLVSETVNTESFF
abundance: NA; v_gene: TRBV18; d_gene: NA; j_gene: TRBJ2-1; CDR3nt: TGTGCCAGCTCACCTGATACTTACAATGAGCACTTCTTC; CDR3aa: CASSPDTYNEHFF
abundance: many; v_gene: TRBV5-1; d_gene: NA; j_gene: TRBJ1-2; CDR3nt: TGCGCCAGCAGCTCAGGGGACTATGGCTACACCTTC; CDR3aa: CASSSGDYGYTF
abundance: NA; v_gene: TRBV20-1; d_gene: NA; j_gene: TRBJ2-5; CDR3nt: TGCAGTGTTAGTGGGGGCAGAGGGAGGGCCCAAGAGACCCAGTACTTC; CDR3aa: CSVSGGRGRAQETQYF
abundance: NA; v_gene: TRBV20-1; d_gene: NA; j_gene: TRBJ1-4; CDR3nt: TGCAGTGCTAGGGACAGACGAAAACTGTTTTTT; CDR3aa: CSARDRRKLFF